This is a list of T cell receptor beta chains from one sample in a study of cytotoxic CD8 clonotypes in ibrutinib-treated CLL. Sequencing was performed with immunoSEQ multiplex PCR; in TCRdb, only in-frame clones are kept and a portion is missing. The sample has around 140,000 clones, around 82% seen once. The sample in question was PBMCs, obtained after 36 months of ibrutinib treatment. Every receptor here comes from a human donor with chronic lymphocytic leukemia. Each CDR3 is given with its conserved first and last residue. D genes are given only for firm matches. Clone sizes are given selectively: once, few, many, or a class where the clone is expanded.

V	size	J	D	length	DNA	CDR3
TRBV10-3	-	TRBJ2-1	-	15	TGTGCCACCGCGCAGGCCCGGGACATTTACAATGAGCAGTTCTTC	CATAQARDIYNEQFF
TRBV5-1	few	TRBJ2-5	TRBD1	16	TGCGCCAGCAGCTTGGGGGACAGGGTAGGGCAAGAGACCCAGTACTTC	CASSLGDRVGQETQYF
TRBV9	-	TRBJ2-6	-	17	TGTGCCAGCAGCCCCAGGGGGGGCACCTCTGGGGCCAACGTCCTGACTTTC	CASSPRGGTSGANVLTF
TRBV11-2	many	TRBJ2-7	TRBD1	12	TGTGCCGTAGAGGGGGCCATGTACGAGCAGTACTTC	CAVEGAMYEQYF
TRBV18	-	TRBJ2-5	-	13	TGTGCCAGCTCAAGCCGGAGTGGAGAGACCCAGTACTTC	CASSSRSGETQYF
TRBV13	-	TRBJ1-2	-	15	TGTGCCAGCAGTTTTTCACCCCGGGACCTCTATGGCTACACCTTC	CASSFSPRDLYGYTF
TRBV11-3	-	TRBJ2-1	-	14	TGTGCCAGCAGCTTAGCTCAGGGCTACAATGAGCAGTTCTTC	CASSLAQGYNEQFF
TRBV2	-	TRBJ1-5	-	14	TGTGCCAGCAGTGACCGGACAGAAAATCAGCCCCAGCATTTT	CASSDRTENQPQHF
TRBV6-5	-	TRBJ1-5	-	15	TGTGCCAGCAGTTACTTCGGGGATAGCAATCAGCCCCAGCATTTT	CASSYFGDSNQPQHF
TRBV27	-	TRBJ2-7	TRBD1	16	TGTGCCAGCAGTTTAAGAACAGGGGTCTACTCCTACGAGCAGTACTTC	CASSLRTGVYSYEQYF
TRBV4-2	-	TRBJ1-6	-	15	TGTGCCAGCAGCCAAGACGTTAAACATGGGTCACCCCTCCACTTT	CASSQDVKHGSPLHF
TRBV13	-	TRBJ2-1	TRBD2	15	TGTGCCAGCAGCTTAGTTTCAGCGGGATCGGGTGAGCAGTTCTTC	CASSLVSAGSGEQFF
TRBV30	-	TRBJ2-3	TRBD2	14	TGTGCCTGGAAAGGCGGGGGGAGGGCAGATACGCAGTATTTT	CAWKGGGRADTQYF
TRBV7-9	once	TRBJ1-2	-	13	TGTGCCAGCAGCCTCGGACAGTACTATGGCTACACCTTC	CASSLGQYYGYTF
TRBV29-1	-	TRBJ2-7	-	13	TGCAGCGTCGATGGGCCCCACGTCTACGAGCAGTACTTC	CSVDGPHVYEQYF
TRBV30	-	TRBJ1-1	-	11	TGTGCCTGGCTCAGGGTCACTGAAGCTTTCTTT	CAWLRVTEAFF
TRBV28	few	TRBJ1-3	-	13	TGTGCCAGCAGTTTATTCCGGGGAAACACCATATATTTT	CASSLFRGNTIYF